The T cell receptor beta chain under discussion was sequenced for a study of cytomegalovirus exposure and HLA in healthy donors. The CDR3 loop spans 14 amino acids. Germline V CDR1 and CDR2: LNHDA, SQIVND (reference sequence). After removal of 6 bases from V and 0 bases from J, the junction contained 3 bases not matched to a gene. Primers for the PCR totalled 60 Vbeta and 13 Jbeta. Method: immunoSEQ multiplex PCR; TCRdb's copy keeps in-frame clones and lacks some. The sample has about 130,000 clones. As concerns this clone: Other DNA sequences in this sample translate to the same CDR3.

Sequencing was performed on PBMCs. The chain has TRBV19 and TRBJ2-7; 9 bases line up with TRBD1. This receptor was identified in a woman aged 40 to 49 in good health and CMV-seropositive. In DNA, the CDR3 is TGTGCCAGTAGCCCGACAGGGGGCTCCTACGAGCAGTACTTC. Amino acid sequence: CASSPTGGSYEQYF.